The sequence of this TCR beta chain was determined in a study of regulatory T cells in long-lasting Graves disease. Assembly of TCR beta libraries relied on iRepertoire HTBI primers together with Arm-PCR of CDR3 regions. TCRdb itself ran the multiplex PCR reads through MiXCR, one entry per CDR3 protein. This table holds 310,000 or so distinct CDR3 sequences, 20% to 25% found once. Notes on this clonotype: A junction boundary mismatches the germline segment, possibly from a read error.

This CDR3 is 14 amino acids long. Indicated time point: persistent/refractory GD, antithyroid drugs over 5 years with positive TRAb. PBMC RNA was the source of the TCR library. The receptor was derived from a female donor with Graves disease. The rearrangement uses TRBV12-3 or TRBV12-4 and TRBJ1-1, with D hard to call. The source was peripheral blood mononuclear cells (PBMCs), collected when the disease was refractory, from a patient treated with antithyroid drugs. The CDR3 sequence: CASSYKRMNTEALF. In nucleotides, the CDR3 is TGTGCCAGCAGTTATAAGCGAATGAACACTGAAGCTCTCTTT.